This T cell receptor beta chain emerged from a study of blood T cell repertoires in COVID-19. The CDR3 spans 12 residues. Germline CDR1 reads SGHNT; CDR2 reads YYREEE (reference sequence). Trimming left V 4 bases short and J 8 bases short, with 12 bases between. The table came from immunoSEQ multiplex PCR; TCRdb's copy has only in-frame clones and leaves some out. The sample includes about 210,000 clones, approximately 90% seen only once; the top ten take about 5%. The receptor's source is a woman aged 40 to 50 with acute or convalescent COVID-19. Sequenced: peripheral blood. The chain couples TRBV5-4 to TRBJ1-1; D perhaps matches TRBD1 (6 bases). The CDR3 loop is CASSLDRTEAFF. As DNA, the CDR3 is TGTGCCAGCAGCCTGGACAGAACCGAAGCTTTCTTT.